A selection of T cell receptor beta chains follows, all from one sample in a study of beta chain features in type 1 diabetes. TCRdb's table, derived via immunoSEQ multiplex PCR, lists solely in-frame clones and lacks some. This table holds a few hundred thousand clones, 8% to 10% found once. Sequencing used central memory CD4+ T cells from blood. The receptors originated from a man aged 25-45 years with type 1 diabetes. CDR3s include the opening cysteine and the closing phenylalanine or tryptophan. The D gene is left open where the match is weak. A clone size is listed for some rows: how often the clone was seen (once, few, many), or a class if it is expanded.

>few|-|TRBJ2-3|TRBV5-6
TGTGCCAGCAGCCTACCGAGCACAGATACGCAGTATTTT
CASSLPSTDTQYF
>few|-|TRBJ2-7|TRBV7-2
TGTGCCAGCAGCTTGGGGATCCCGTTTTCGTACGAGCAGTACTTC
CASSLGIPFSYEQYF
>few|TRBD1|TRBJ1-1|TRBV18
TGTGCCAGCTCACCTCAGGGGGCTGGGGCTTTCTTT
CASSPQGAGAFF
>-|-|TRBJ1-2|TRBV6-6
TGTGCCAGCAGTTACGAGGGGGTACGAGGCTACACCTTC
CASSYEGVRGYTF
>-|-|TRBJ2-1|TRBV6-1
TGTGCCAGAATCAATGAGCAGTTCTTC
CARINEQFF
>few|-|TRBJ1-4|TRBV4-1
TGCGCCAGCAAGTCGGGGGCAGCTGCAACTAATGAAAAACTGTTTTTT
CASKSGAAATNEKLFF
>many|TRBD1|TRBJ2-4|TRBV9
TGTGCCAGCAGCGTAGCTTTGGGACAGGGGGCAAACATTCAGTACTTC
CASSVALGQGANIQYF
>-|-|TRBJ2-1|TRBV6-1
TGTGCCAGCATTGGCGGACCCAATGAGCAGTTCTTC
CASIGGPNEQFF
>few|-|TRBJ1-6|TRBV6-6
TGTGCCAGCAGCTCGACCGTAATCGGTTCACCCCTCCACTTT
CASSSTVIGSPLHF
>many|-|TRBJ2-7|TRBV23-1
TGCGCCACCGCTAAGGGGGTGCGGTCGTCCTACGAGCAGTACTTC
CATAKGVRSSYEQYF
>-|TRBD2|TRBJ2-1|TRBV9
TGTGCCAGCAGCGTCGCCGGACTAGCGGGAAGGGATGAGCAGTTCTTC
CASSVAGLAGRDEQFF
>-|-|TRBJ1-1|TRBV5-1
TGCGCCAGCAGCTTGGCCAAGCGGGCGAACACTGAAGCTTTCTTT
CASSLAKRANTEAFF
>few|TRBD2|TRBJ2-3|TRBV18
TGTGCCAGCTCACCACCGACTAGCGGGAACACAGATACGCAGTATTTT
CASSPPTSGNTDTQYF
>-|-|TRBJ2-7|TRBV6-6
TGTGCCAGCAGTTATGGCCCTACGGGGGCGAAAGAGCAGTACTTC
CASSYGPTGAKEQYF
>-|TRBD2|TRBJ2-3|TRBV6-1
TGTGCCAGCAGTGAATTGAGCGGGAGGGCGACAGATACGCAGTATTTT
CASSELSGRATDTQYF
>few|-|TRBJ2-5|TRBV7-2
TGTGCCAGCACCTACGGGACACCTAAAGAGACCCAGTACTTC
CASTYGTPKETQYF
>-|-|TRBJ1-3|TRBV7-2
TGTGCCAGCAGCTCTTTAGGACGGATGTCCGGAAACACCATATATTTT
CASSSLGRMSGNTIYF
>many|-|TRBJ2-1|TRBV2
TGTGCCAGCATGACTTCAGCAGGAACCTACAATGAGCAGTTCTTC
CASMTSAGTYNEQFF
>many|TRBD1|TRBJ2-2|TRBV7-8
TGTGCCAGCAGCCTAGGGACGTCGACAGGGATGGGAGACACCGGGGAGCTGTTTTTT
CASSLGTSTGMGDTGELFF
>-|TRBD2|TRBJ2-1|TRBV10-1
TGCGCCAGCACCGAAGGGGTGGCTAGCGGTTACAATGAGCAGTTCTTC
CASTEGVASGYNEQFF
>-|-|TRBJ1-2|TRBV28
TGTGCCAGCAGTTTATTTCGCCTCGACTATGGCTACACCTTC
CASSLFRLDYGYTF
>once|-|TRBJ1-4|TRBV7-2
TGTGCCAGCAGCTTATCGATTAATGAAAAACTGTTTTTT
CASSLSINEKLFF
>-|TRBD2|TRBJ2-1|TRBV11-1
TGTGCCAGCAGCTTAGGTCGGGACTACTCCTACAATGAGCAGTTCTTC
CASSLGRDYSYNEQFF
>few|-|TRBJ1-1|TRBV6-5
TGTGCCAGCAGTTACAGGAACACTGAAGCTTTCTTT
CASSYRNTEAFF
>few|-|TRBJ2-5|TRBV9
TGTGCCAGCAGCGCGCTGGCCGGTTTTGGGACCCAGTACTTC
CASSALAGFGTQYF